The 27 T cell receptor beta chains listed next were all sequenced from one sample in a study of CD8+ T cells in alopecia areata. This sample's treatment: oral pan-JAK inhibitor, 5-10 mg twice daily. RNA extraction was followed by reverse transcription into cDNA, which acted as the sequencing template. Sequencing was performed with immunoSEQ multiplex PCR; in TCRdb, only in-frame clones are kept and a portion is missing. The sample consists of about 150,000 clones, about two thirds of them appearing once. The sample was CD4+ T cells sorted from blood, taken at week 4, from a patient treated with tofacitinib. These receptors came from a human donor with alopecia areata.

The table lists this clone with a few counts. This chain links TRBV9 with TRBJ1-3, with D unresolved. Germline values: CDR1 SGDLS, CDR2 YYNGEE. Trimming pared 4 bases from V and 8 bases from J, leaving 10 bases between. The CDR3 consists of 12 residues. The DNA of the CDR3 is TGTGCCAGCAGCCCTGATCGGGACACCATATATTTT. Protein sequence: CASSPDRDTIYF.

DNA for the CDR3: TGTGCCAGCGGTAACACAGGGGGAGCCACTGAAGCTTTCTTT. This translates into CASGNTGGATEAFF. This chain uses TRBV27 with TRBJ1-1; 8 nucleotides agree with TRBD1. V dropped 8 bases and J dropped 4; count of bases not matched to a gene: 9. The CDR3 length is 14 residues. Germline V CDR1 and CDR2: MNHEY, SMNVEV (reference sequence).

The table lists this clone with a few counts. The V gene is TRBV11-1, the J gene TRBJ2-7; 7 bases line up with TRBD1. Germline V gives CDR1 SGHAT, CDR2 FQDESV (reference sequence). The CDR3 runs to 15 residues. V was pared by 1 base and J by 2 bases, with 5 bases of the junction left unmatched. The CDR3 sequence: CASSLESQGAYEQYF. Written as DNA, the CDR3 is TGTGCCAGCAGCTTAGAATCGCAGGGGGCCTACGAGCAGTACTTC.

The chain employs TRBV11-2 and TRBJ2-7, with TRBD1 matching 8 bases. V gave up 4 bases and J gave up 5 bases; unmatched junction bases: 10. Germline V gene lookup returns CDR1 SGHAT and CDR2 FQNNGV. The CDR3 loop spans 15 amino acids. In nucleotides, the CDR3 is TGTGCCAGCAGCTCCCTACGGGACAGGAGCCACGAGCAGTACTTC. Amino acid sequence: CASSSLRDRSHEQYF.

This clone was detected many times. The chain has TRBV10-3 and TRBJ1-1; D possibly corresponds to TRBD1 (6 bases). CDR1 ENHRY and CDR2 SYGVKD come from the germline V gene. V was clipped by 6 bases and J by 3 bases, with 14 bases between them. This CDR3 contains 14 residues. CDR3 amino acids: CAIRGTIGDTEAFF. The CDR3 bases are TGTGCCATCAGGGGGACAATAGGGGACACTGAAGCTTTCTTT.

J is TRBJ2-3 and V is TRBV29-1, with D possibly TRBD2 on 6 matching bases. The CDR3 loop spans 15 amino acids. Per germline, CDR1 SQVTM and CDR2 ANQGSEA. With 0 bases removed from V and 0 bases from J, the gap between germline ends came to 10 bases. The CDR3 protein is CSVEDRRVSTDTQYF. DNA of the CDR3: TGCAGCGTTGAAGATCGGAGGGTAAGCACAGATACGCAGTATTTT.

The genes are TRBV29-1 and TRBJ2-1; D not resolved. V was clipped by 4 bases and J by 10 bases, with 5 bases between them. The CDR3 is 9 amino acids. From germline, CDR1 is SQVTM and CDR2 ANQGSEA. CDR3 sequence (DNA): TGCAGCGTTGCCAGCGAGCAGTTCTTC. This sequence encodes CSVASEQFF.

The CDR3 sequence is CASSSQGTGGSETQYF. Written as DNA, the CDR3 is TGCGCCAGCAGCTCCCAGGGGACAGGGGGTTCCGAGACCCAGTACTTC. The J gene is TRBJ2-5, the V gene TRBV5-1; 11 bases match TRBD1. The germline CDR1 and CDR2 sequences are SGHRS and YFSETQ. J lost 5 bases, V lost 3 bases, and 9 bases had no gene match. This CDR3 is 16 amino acids long.

This clone was picked up a small number of times. The chain couples TRBV4-3 to TRBJ2-1; 7 bases line up with TRBD2. J lost 5 bases, V lost 5 bases, and 6 bases had no gene match. Germline V CDR1 and CDR2: LGHNA, YSLEER. The CDR3 has 14 amino acids. The CDR3 DNA reads as TGCGCCAGCAGCGCCCGGGACTACCACAATGAGCAGTTCTTC. Encoded protein: CASSARDYHNEQFF.

V is TRBV2 and J is TRBJ2-2; D is undetermined. The V gene lost 6 bases and the J gene lost 9 bases, with 11 bases spanning the gap. Germline V gives CDR1 SNHLY, CDR2 FYNNEI. This CDR3 spans 12 amino acids. Here the CDR3 reads CASRENLRELFF. The CDR3 DNA reads as TGTGCCAGCAGGGAGAATTTAAGGGAGCTGTTTTTT.

The genes are TRBV18 and TRBJ1-1; weak D call: TRBD1 (6 bases). V was clipped by 3 bases and J by 0 bases, with 11 bases between them. CDR3 size: 15 residues. CDR1 and CDR2 (germline): KGHSH, LQKENI. The CDR3 nucleotides are TGTGCCAGCTCACCCCCAGGACAGATGAACACTGAAGCTTTCTTT. Its translation: CASSPPGQMNTEAFF.

The rearrangement joins TRBV5-4 to TRBJ2-7; D is perhaps TRBD1 (5 bases). V was cut by 4 bases and J by 6 bases, with 11 bases left in between. The CDR3 covers 12 residues. Germline CDR1 is SGHNT and CDR2 is YYREEE (reference sequence). Here the CDR3 reads CASSAQGTEQYF. Written as DNA, the CDR3 is TGTGCCAGCAGCGCGCAGGGAACCGAGCAGTACTTC.

This clone was detected only a few times. J is TRBJ1-5 and V is TRBV29-1; no definite D call. V lost 4 bases and J lost 4, with 11 bases in between. The CDR3 sequence is 13 residues long. Germline CDR1 reads SQVTM; CDR2 reads ANQGSEA. The CDR3 here is CSVAIQENQPQHF. The CDR3 DNA is TGCAGCGTTGCGATTCAGGAGAATCAGCCCCAGCATTTT.

The J gene is TRBJ2-7, the V gene TRBV5-4, with 7 bases that match TRBD1. The CDR3 sequence is 13 residues long. Trimming cost V 4 bases and J 7 bases; bases outside gene matches: 8. The germline V gene encodes CDR1 SGHNT and CDR2 YYREEE (reference sequence). This chain's CDR3 is CASSPGQVREQYF. CDR3 DNA: TGTGCCAGCAGCCCCGGACAGGTACGAGAGCAGTACTTC.

This clone was seen only a few times. The chain recombines TRBV29-1 with TRBJ2-5; D perhaps matches TRBD1 (5 bases). V lost 7 bases to trimming and J lost 7 bases, with 22 bases between them. This CDR3 has 14 residues. In germline, CDR1 is SQVTM, CDR2 ANQGSEA. The CDR3 sequence is CSAGALTVQGTQYF. CDR3 nucleotides: TGCAGCGCGGGCGCACTAACGGTCCAGGGGACCCAGTACTTC.

The gene calls are TRBV7-2 and TRBJ1-2, with D tentatively TRBD1 (6 bases). The germline V gene encodes CDR1 SGHTA and CDR2 FQGNSA. CDR3 size: 15 residues. Trimming pared 3 bases from V and 4 bases from J, leaving 15 bases between. The chain's CDR3 is CASSFHPGHPYGYTF. In DNA form, the CDR3 reads TGTGCCAGCAGCTTCCACCCGGGACACCCCTATGGCTACACCTTC.

This clone has only a few counts. V is TRBV30 and J is TRBJ2-5; TRBD2 aligns across 9 bases. In germline, CDR1 is GTSNPN, CDR2 SVGIG (reference sequence). CDR3 size: 15 residues. Trimming removed 0 bases from V and 2 bases from J; junction bases left unmatched: 4. Here the CDR3 reads CAWSVGGGGQETQYF. As DNA, the CDR3 is TGTGCCTGGAGTGTAGGCGGGGGGGGTCAAGAGACCCAGTACTTC. Using reference TRBV30 and TRBJ2-5 for the parts outside the CDR3, the full variable domain is SQTIHQWPATLVQPVGSPLSLECTVEGTSNPNLYWYRQAAGRGLQLLFYSVGIGQISSEVPQNLSASRPQDRQFILSSKKLLLSDSGFYLCAWSVGGGGQETQYFGPGTRLLVL.

This chain joins TRBV5-1 and TRBJ1-2; 7 positions match TRBD1. The CDR3 sequence is 16 residues long. Per the germline V gene, CDR1 is SGHRS and CDR2 is YFSETQ. The V gene end was trimmed by 4 bases and the J gene end by 0 bases; junction bases not matched to a gene: 9. As DNA, the CDR3 is TGCGCCAGCAGCACCGGACAGGATGGGGCTAACTATGGCTACACCTTC. This gives the protein CASSTGQDGANYGYTF.

The V call is TRBV29-1, the J call TRBJ1-2, with D possibly being TRBD1 (6 bases). Germline CDR1 SQVTM, CDR2 ANQGSEA. This CDR3 has 13 amino acids. Trimming shortened V by 0 bases and J by 4 bases, and 9 bases separated the two germline ends. The CDR3 DNA is TGCAGCGTTGAAGACGGACAGCCCTATGGCTACACCTTC. Amino acid sequence: CSVEDGQPYGYTF.

This clone was recorded only once. This chain links TRBV29-1 with TRBJ2-1; 9 bases are shared with TRBD2. J lost 10 bases, V lost 2 bases, and 9 bases had no gene match. The CDR3 is 14 amino acids. Germline loops: CDR1 SQVTM, CDR2 ANQGSEA. This CDR3 is CSVERSGGRPEQFF. CDR3 sequence (DNA): TGCAGCGTTGAACGTAGCGGGGGCCGCCCGGAGCAGTTCTTC.

The chain joins TRBV9 to TRBJ2-2; D unclear. Germline values: CDR1 SGDLS, CDR2 YYNGEE. This CDR3 contains 16 residues. Trimming took off 0 bases at V and 0 bases at J, with 9 bases between the two ends. In nucleotides, the CDR3 is TGTGCCAGCAGCGTAGAGCTTCTCCCGAACACCGGGGAGCTGTTTTTT. Encoded protein: CASSVELLPNTGELFF.

This chain uses TRBV29-1 with TRBJ2-5; D is possibly TRBD1 or TRBD2 (6 bases each). Germline V gene lookup returns CDR1 SQVTM and CDR2 ANQGSEA. The CDR3 has 14 amino acids. Trimming cost V 6 bases and J 0 bases, with 14 bases left between them. CDR3 residues: CSVEGGINQETQYF. Here the CDR3 DNA reads TGCAGCGTGGAGGGGGGCATCAACCAAGAGACCCAGTACTTC.

The chain uses TRBV4-1 and TRBJ1-6; D not certain. The germline CDR1 and CDR2 sequences are MGHRA and YSYEKL. Trimming left V 1 base short and J 6 bases short, with 16 bases between. CDR3 length: 17 amino acids. This CDR3 reads CASSQVSTGTGNSPLHF. The CDR3, as DNA: TGCGCCAGCAGCCAAGTATCGACGGGCACTGGTAATTCACCCCTCCACTTT.

The rearrangement links TRBV2 to TRBJ1-5; TRBD1 is a possible D gene (5 bases). The CDR3 is 14 amino acids. V was pared by 2 bases and J by 7 bases, with 12 bases between. CDR1 SNHLY and CDR2 FYNNEI come from the germline V gene. CDR3 in amino acids: CASSEQGGGQPQHF. In DNA, the CDR3 is TGTGCCAGCAGTGAACAGGGTGGGGGACAGCCCCAGCATTTT. The whole variable domain, filled in from reference TRBV2 and TRBJ1-5, reads EPEVTQTPSHQVTQMGQEVILRCVPISNHLYFYWYRQILGQKVEFLVSFYNNEISEKSEIFDDQFSVERPDGSNFTLKIRSTKLEDSAMYFCASSEQGGGQPQHFGDGTRLSIL.

The rearrangement links TRBV19 to TRBJ2-1; 7 bases match TRBD2. Germline values: CDR1 LNHDA, CDR2 SQIVND (reference sequence). The V segment lost 4 bases and the J segment 2 bases; nucleotides outside the gene matches: 8. The CDR3 is made up of 16 amino acids. CDR3 loop: CASSKRGKVAYNEQFF. The CDR3 DNA follows: TGTGCCAGTAGTAAGCGGGGTAAAGTTGCCTACAATGAGCAGTTCTTC.

The chain links TRBV5-6 to TRBJ2-6, with D possibly matching TRBD1 (6 bases). Germline CDR1 SGHDT, CDR2 YYEEEE. Trimming stripped 1 base from V and 1 base from J, with 6 bases between. There are 15 residues in the CDR3. The CDR3 is CASSLTGSGANVLTF. As DNA, the CDR3 is TGTGCCAGCAGCTTGACAGGGTCTGGGGCCAACGTCCTGACTTTC.

The CDR3, as DNA: TGCAGCGTTGAACAGGACCAAAACACCATATATTTT. Translated, it gives CSVEQDQNTIYF. The chain couples TRBV29-1 to TRBJ1-3; D remains ambiguous. The ends were cut back, 2 bases at V and 6 bases at J, with 8 bases in the middle. Germline loops: CDR1 SQVTM, CDR2 ANQGSEA. The CDR3 totals 12 residues.